This TCR beta chain was recorded in a study of Graves' ophthalmopathy and Graves' hyperthyroidism. On this clonotype: The antigen is not known. Germline is not matched at one junction end, which may reflect a read error.

With a duration under 3 months, ophthalmopathy in the donors showed moderate-to-severe activity, CAS ≥3 and NOSPECS ≥4. Orbital computed tomography, thyroid ultrasound, TRAb, serum thyroxine and clinical symptoms formed the basis of diagnosis. RNA transcripts were the source from which TCR beta CDR3 regions were amplified. RT-PCR was first run with HTBI primers, then multiplex PCR in a second round. A single record per CDR3 protein comes from TCRdb applying MiXCR to the multiplex PCR reads. In the table there are over 450,000 distinct CDR3 sequences, around an eighth of which are singletons. Broader study findings: The model's prediction of ophthalmopathy progression had 70.59% sensitivity and approximately 77% specificity. In blood appeared most of the expanded thyroid clonotypes whose frequency exceeded 0.001.

The sequence was collected from a woman aged 25 to 39 with Graves' ophthalmopathy. The sequencing sample was made of blood.

The CDR3 DNA reads TGTGCCAGCAGTGAGGCCGGATTCGCTGAAGCTTGCTTT. This sequence encodes CASSEAGFAEACF. The chain couples TRBV28 to TRBJ1-1; D uncertain. This CDR3 spans 13 amino acids. CDR1 and CDR2 (germline): MDHEN, SYDVKM.